Below, 22 T cell receptor beta chains from the same sample are listed, as sequenced in a study of blood T cell repertoires in COVID-19. Sequenced by immunoSEQ multiplex PCR; TCRdb stores in-frame clones only, minus some. The table records around 120,000 clones, around 90% of them present only once. Sequencing used peripheral blood. These receptors all stem from a woman aged 55-69 years with COVID-19, enrolled during active disease.

The chain combines TRBV27 with TRBJ1-2, with 10 bases that match TRBD1. CDR1 and CDR2 (germline): MNHEY, SMNVEV (reference sequence). The CDR3 runs to 15 residues. The junction had 7 bases not matched to a gene; V was cut back by 5 bases and J by 4 bases. The CDR3 loop is CASSPRDRGSYGYTF. The CDR3 DNA sequence: TGTGCCAGCAGTCCTCGGGACAGGGGTTCCTATGGCTACACCTTC.

This sequence joins TRBV4-1 and TRBJ1-2; D may be TRBD1 (5 bases). The CDR3 is 14 amino acids. Deletions cut 0 bases from V and 8 bases from J, with 13 bases between. Germline V CDR1 and CDR2: MGHRA, YSYEKL. The CDR3 sequence is CASSQERLGGGYTF. CDR3 nucleotides: TGCGCCAGCAGCCAAGAGAGACTTGGGGGGGGCTACACCTTC.

This chain connects TRBV4-1 to TRBJ2-7, with TRBD1 identical over 12 bases. Germline V gene lookup returns CDR1 MGHRA and CDR2 YSYEKL. V lost 5 bases and J lost 5; bases outside the gene matches: 4. The CDR3 extends over 14 amino acids. CDR3 in amino acids: CASSKGQGADEQYF. For the CDR3, the DNA is TGCGCCAGCAGCAAGGGACAGGGGGCCGACGAGCAGTACTTC.

This chain joins TRBV29-1 and TRBJ2-3; TRBD1 aligns across 9 bases. The CDR3 contains 11 residues. Looked up from germline, CDR1 is SQVTM and CDR2 is ANQGSEA. The V gene end was trimmed by 7 bases and the J gene end by 10 bases; junction bases not matched to a gene: 6. The CDR3 DNA follows: TGCAGCGAACTACAGGGGGCATCGCAGTATTTT. It specifies CSELQGASQYF.

This chain links TRBV18 with TRBJ1-3; D is ambiguous. The germline V and J ends were trimmed by 3 bases and 6 bases, with 12 bases remaining between them. The CDR3 sequence is 14 residues long. CDR1 is KGHSH and CDR2 is LQKENI in the germline V gene. CDR3: CASSPSTHLNTIYF. CDR3 DNA sequence: TGTGCCAGCTCACCCTCCACACATTTAAACACCATATATTTT.

The chain recombines TRBV19 with TRBJ2-5; a weak D match, TRBD1 (6 bases). Germline V gene data show CDR1 as LNHDA and CDR2 as SQIVND (reference sequence). The CDR3 has 15 residues. Trimming shortened V by 0 bases and J by 3 bases, and 11 bases separated the two germline ends. In nucleotides, the CDR3 is TGTGCCAGTAGTATAGACAGGGGACGGGAAGAGACCCAGTACTTC. This gives the protein CASSIDRGREETQYF. Supplemented by reference TRBV19 and TRBJ2-5, the full variable domain reads DGGITQSPKYLFRKEGQNVTLSCEQNLNHDAMYWYRQDPGQGLRLIYYSQIVNDFQKGDIAEGYSVSREKKESFPLTVTSAQKNPTAFYLCASSIDRGREETQYFGPGTRLLVL.

This clone was seen just once. The gene calls are TRBV5-6 and TRBJ2-3; 9 bases line up with TRBD1. Trimming cost V 2 bases and J 2 bases; bases outside gene matches: 6. The germline V gene encodes CDR1 SGHDT and CDR2 YYEEEE. The CDR3 length is 16 residues. The CDR3 here is CASSLSGTGFTDTQYF. The CDR3 DNA is TGTGCCAGCAGCTTATCCGGGACAGGGTTCACAGATACGCAGTATTTT.

The chain has TRBV19 and TRBJ1-2, with 8 nucleotides matching TRBD1. Germline CDR1 and CDR2: LNHDA and SQIVND (reference sequence). Trimming removed 9 bases from V and 4 bases from J; junction bases left unmatched: 7. The CDR3 is 13 amino acids. As DNA, the CDR3 is TGTGCCAGCCGGTTCGACAGGGGCTATGGCTACACCTTC. It codes for CASRFDRGYGYTF.

This sequence joins TRBV5-1 and TRBJ1-1; 8 bases are a match to TRBD1. This CDR3 region has 16 residues. From germline, CDR1 is SGHRS and CDR2 YFSETQ. V lost 3 bases, J lost 1 base, and 8 bases stayed unmatched. CDR3 region: CASSSRGLRTNTEAFF. The DNA for the CDR3 is TGCGCCAGCAGCTCCAGGGGGCTGCGGACGAACACTGAAGCTTTCTTT.

The chain has TRBV7-6 and TRBJ1-5; tentatively, D is TRBD1 (5 bases). Germline CDR1 and CDR2: SGHVS and FNYEAQ. The CDR3 is 15 residues long. V shed 5 bases and J shed 0 bases, with 11 bases lying between them. CDR3 protein: CASSLQAYSNQPQHF. The CDR3 bases are TGTGCCAGCAGCCTACAGGCTTATAGCAATCAGCCCCAGCATTTT.

This chain joins TRBV6-2 or TRBV6-3 and TRBJ1-5; 10 positions match TRBD1. V trimming: 2 bases; J trimming: 6 bases; junction bases outside the gene matches: 1. The germline CDR1 and CDR2 sequences are MNHEY and SVGEGT. The CDR3 runs to 14 residues. CDR3 DNA sequence: TGTGCCAGCAGTTACAGGACAGGGGGTCAGCCCCAGCATTTT. Amino acids: CASSYRTGGQPQHF.

The chain has TRBV6-6 and TRBJ1-1; perhaps TRBD1 as D (6 bases). Germline lookup yields CDR1 MNHNY and CDR2 SVGAGI (reference sequence). The CDR3 consists of 12 residues. Trimming left V 6 bases short and J 3 bases short, with 8 bases between. CDR3 DNA: TGTGCCAGCAGGACAGGAGACACTGAAGCTTTCTTT. As protein: CASRTGDTEAFF.

V usage is TRBV6-5 and J usage is TRBJ2-7; 9 bases agree with TRBD1. The CDR3 runs 13 residues. The J segment lost 6 bases and the V segment lost 8 bases, leaving 8 bases of the junction unmatched. Germline CDR1 MNHEY, CDR2 SVGAGI. CDR3 amino acids: CASSTGGGFEQYF. The CDR3 DNA reads as TGTGCCAGCTCGACAGGGGGAGGGTTCGAGCAGTACTTC.

This sequence joins TRBV4-2 and TRBJ2-5; TRBD1 matches at 7 bases. The CDR3 extends over 15 amino acids. The trim removed 1 base at V and 3 bases at J, leaving 5 bases unmatched. Germline CDR1 and CDR2: LGHNA and YNFKEQ. CDR3 bases: TGTGCCAGCAGCCAAGCGACAGGGCCCGAAGAGACCCAGTACTTC. Translating gives CASSQATGPEETQYF.

This clone was seen only a few times. This chain links TRBV4-3 with TRBJ1-4; the D gene is possibly TRBD1 (5 bases). V lost 1 base and J 4 bases, leaving 7 bases between the germline ends. Germline loops: CDR1 LGHNA, CDR2 YSLEER. The CDR3 is made up of 14 amino acids. This CDR3 reads CASSQGGGNEKLFF. In DNA form, the CDR3 reads TGCGCCAGCAGCCAAGGGGGCGGTAATGAAAAACTGTTTTTT.

The chain has TRBV5-4 and TRBJ2-1, with D uncertain. V lost 2 bases and J lost 6, with 12 bases in between. Germline V gives CDR1 SGHNT, CDR2 YYREEE (reference sequence). This CDR3 region has 14 residues. CDR3 nucleotide sequence: TGTGCCAGCAGCTTCGAGTCAAGGAGCAATGAGCAGTTCTTC. Amino acid sequence: CASSFESRSNEQFF.

The rearrangement uses TRBV13 and TRBJ2-7; no reliable D call. V was shortened by 3 bases and J by 2 bases, with 11 bases between the two germline ends. CDR3 length: 14 residues. From germline, CDR1 is PRHDT and CDR2 FYEKMQ (reference sequence). The DNA for the CDR3 is TGTGCCAGCAGCTTGGAGAGCAGCCCCTACGAGCAGTACTTC. Translating gives CASSLESSPYEQYF.

The chain carries TRBV4-3 and TRBJ2-7; TRBD1 aligns across 10 bases. The CDR3 is 15 amino acids. Germline lookup yields CDR1 LGHNA and CDR2 YSLEER. With 1 base clipped from V and 4 bases from J, the junction kept 4 bases outside the gene matches. The CDR3 DNA reads TGCGCCAGCAGCCAAGTTCGGGACAGGGGTTACGAGCAGTACTTC. It encodes CASSQVRDRGYEQYF.

The chain recombines TRBV18 with TRBJ2-2; D remains unclear. This CDR3 has 13 residues. V lost 2 bases to trimming and J lost 7 bases, with 8 bases between them. Germline V lookup: CDR1 KGHSH, CDR2 LQKENI. CDR3: CASSPISGGELFF. CDR3 DNA: TGTGCCAGCTCACCAATCAGTGGCGGGGAGCTGTTTTTT.

V and J are TRBV9 and TRBJ2-3, with TRBD2 matching 9 bases. This CDR3 has 17 residues. The V segment lost 5 bases and the J segment 4 bases; nucleotides outside the gene matches: 14. Per germline, CDR1 SGDLS and CDR2 YYNGEE. The CDR3 DNA reads as TGTGCCAGCAGTCAGAGCAGCGGGGGGCCGGTCTCAGATACGCAGTATTTT. Its protein product is CASSQSSGGPVSDTQYF.

This chain uses TRBV7-2 with TRBJ1-1; no clear D gene. This CDR3 is 13 amino acids long. Per germline, CDR1 SGHTA and CDR2 FQGNSA. The germline V and J ends were trimmed by 6 bases and 1 base, with 9 bases remaining between them. This CDR3 is CASSPGSNTEAFF. The CDR3 DNA reads TGTGCCAGCAGTCCGGGATCGAACACTGAAGCTTTCTTT.

This rearrangement joins TRBV13 to TRBJ2-4; perhaps TRBD1 as D (6 bases). The CDR3 loop spans 15 amino acids. CDR1 is PRHDT and CDR2 is FYEKMQ in the germline V gene (reference sequence). V lost 5 bases, J lost 6 bases, and 17 bases lay in between. The chain's CDR3 is CASSPSGQGRNIQYF. DNA for the CDR3: TGTGCCAGCAGCCCCTCTGGGCAGGGGAGAAACATTCAGTACTTC.